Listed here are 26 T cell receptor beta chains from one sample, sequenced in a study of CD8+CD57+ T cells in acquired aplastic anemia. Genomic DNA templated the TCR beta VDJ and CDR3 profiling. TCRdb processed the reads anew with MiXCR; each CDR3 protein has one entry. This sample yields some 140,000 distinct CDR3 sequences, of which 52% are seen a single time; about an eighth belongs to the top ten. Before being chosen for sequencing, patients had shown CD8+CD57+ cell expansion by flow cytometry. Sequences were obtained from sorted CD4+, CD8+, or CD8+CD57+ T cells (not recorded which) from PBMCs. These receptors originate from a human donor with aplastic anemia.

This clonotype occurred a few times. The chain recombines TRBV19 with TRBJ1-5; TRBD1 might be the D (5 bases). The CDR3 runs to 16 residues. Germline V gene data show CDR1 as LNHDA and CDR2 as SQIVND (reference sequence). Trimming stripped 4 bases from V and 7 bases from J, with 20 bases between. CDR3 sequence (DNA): TGTGCCAGTAGTAATGAGTACGGGACCGGCGGACAGCCCCAGCATTTT. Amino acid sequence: CASSNEYGTGGQPQHF.

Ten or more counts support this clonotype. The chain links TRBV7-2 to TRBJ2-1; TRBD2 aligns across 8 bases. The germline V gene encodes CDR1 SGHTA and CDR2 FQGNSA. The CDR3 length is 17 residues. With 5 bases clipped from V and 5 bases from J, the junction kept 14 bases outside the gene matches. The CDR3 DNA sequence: TGTGCCAGCAGCCGCCTTCGGGAGGTTAGCGGGGACAATGAGCAGTTCTTC. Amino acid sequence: CASSRLREVSGDNEQFF.

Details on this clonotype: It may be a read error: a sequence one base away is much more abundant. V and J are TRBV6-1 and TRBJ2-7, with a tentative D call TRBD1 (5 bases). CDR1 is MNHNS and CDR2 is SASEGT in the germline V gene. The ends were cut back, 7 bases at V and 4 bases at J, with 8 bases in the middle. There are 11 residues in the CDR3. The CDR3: CASTDKYEQYF. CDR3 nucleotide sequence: TGTGCCAGCACGGACAAATACGAGCAGTACTTC.

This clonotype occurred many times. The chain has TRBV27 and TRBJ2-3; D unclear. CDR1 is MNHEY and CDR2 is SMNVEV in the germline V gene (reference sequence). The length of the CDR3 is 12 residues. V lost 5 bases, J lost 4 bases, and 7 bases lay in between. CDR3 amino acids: CASSHGPDTQYF. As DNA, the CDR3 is TGTGCCAGCAGTCATGGGCCAGATACGCAGTATTTT.

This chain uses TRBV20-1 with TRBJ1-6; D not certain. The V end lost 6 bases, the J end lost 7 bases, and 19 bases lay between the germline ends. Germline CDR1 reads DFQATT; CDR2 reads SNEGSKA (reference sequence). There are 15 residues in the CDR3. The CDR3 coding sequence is TGCAGTGCCCATGAGGGTGGGCGGAACAATTCACCCCTCCACTTT. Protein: CSAHEGGRNNSPLHF.

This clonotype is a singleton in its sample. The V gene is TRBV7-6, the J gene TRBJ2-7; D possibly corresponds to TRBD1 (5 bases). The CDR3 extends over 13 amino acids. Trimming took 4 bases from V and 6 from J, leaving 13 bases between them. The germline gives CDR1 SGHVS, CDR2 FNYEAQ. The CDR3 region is CASSSRPQGEQYF. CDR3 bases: TGTGCCAGCAGCTCAAGGCCCCAGGGCGAGCAGTACTTC.

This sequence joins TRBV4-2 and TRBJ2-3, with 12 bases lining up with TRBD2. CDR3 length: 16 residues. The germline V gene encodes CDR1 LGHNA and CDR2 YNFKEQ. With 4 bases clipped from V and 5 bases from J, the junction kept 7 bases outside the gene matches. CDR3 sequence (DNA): TGTGCCAGCAGCCCCCTAGCGGGGGGGCAGAGAGATACGCAGTATTTT. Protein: CASSPLAGGQRDTQYF.

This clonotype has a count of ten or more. The CDR3 nucleotides are TGTGCCATCAGTGAGGTTCAGTTAGCTAACTATGGCTACACCTTC. This encodes CAISEVQLANYGYTF. The J gene is TRBJ1-2, the V gene TRBV10-3; D unresolved. Looked up from germline, CDR1 is ENHRY and CDR2 is SYGVKD. The CDR3 sequence is 15 residues long. V lost 2 bases to trimming and J lost 0 bases, with 10 bases between them.

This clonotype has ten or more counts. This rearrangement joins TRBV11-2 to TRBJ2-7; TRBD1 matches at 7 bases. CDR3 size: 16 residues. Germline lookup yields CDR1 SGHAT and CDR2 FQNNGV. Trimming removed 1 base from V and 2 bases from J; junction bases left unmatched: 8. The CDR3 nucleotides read TGTGCCAGCAGCTTAGGGGCCCCGACAGGGACCTACGAGCAGTACTTC. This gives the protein CASSLGAPTGTYEQYF.

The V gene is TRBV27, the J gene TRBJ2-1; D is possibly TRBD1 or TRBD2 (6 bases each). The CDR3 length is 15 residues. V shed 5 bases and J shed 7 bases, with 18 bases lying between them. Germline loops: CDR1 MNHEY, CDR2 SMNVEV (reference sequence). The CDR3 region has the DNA TGTGCCAGCAGTATGACGGGGGCCCGGGTAAATGAGCAGTTCTTC. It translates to CASSMTGARVNEQFF.

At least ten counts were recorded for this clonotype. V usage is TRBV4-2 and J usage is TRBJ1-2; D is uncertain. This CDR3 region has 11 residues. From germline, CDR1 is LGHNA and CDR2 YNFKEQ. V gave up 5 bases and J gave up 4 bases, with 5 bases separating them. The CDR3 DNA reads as TGTGCCAGCAGCGGCTCCTATGGCTACACCTTC. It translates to CASSGSYGYTF.

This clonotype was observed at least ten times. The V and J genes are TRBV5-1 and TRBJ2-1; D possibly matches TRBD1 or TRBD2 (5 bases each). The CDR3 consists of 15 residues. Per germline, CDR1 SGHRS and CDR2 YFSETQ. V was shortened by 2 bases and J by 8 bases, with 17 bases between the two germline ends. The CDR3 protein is CASSFQGPETHEQFF. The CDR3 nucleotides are TGCGCCAGCAGCTTCCAGGGACCCGAAACCCATGAGCAGTTCTTC.

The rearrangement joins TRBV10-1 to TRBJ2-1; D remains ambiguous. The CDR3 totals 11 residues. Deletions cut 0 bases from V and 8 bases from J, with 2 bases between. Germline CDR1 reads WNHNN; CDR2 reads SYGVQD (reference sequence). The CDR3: CASSESDEQFF. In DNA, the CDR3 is TGCGCCAGCAGTGAGTCTGATGAGCAGTTCTTC.

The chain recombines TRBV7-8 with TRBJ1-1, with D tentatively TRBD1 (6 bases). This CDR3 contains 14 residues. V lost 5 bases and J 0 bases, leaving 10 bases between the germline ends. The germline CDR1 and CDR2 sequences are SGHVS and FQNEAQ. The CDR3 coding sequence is TGTGCCAGCAGCGCGACAGGCGTGAACACTGAAGCTTTCTTT. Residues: CASSATGVNTEAFF. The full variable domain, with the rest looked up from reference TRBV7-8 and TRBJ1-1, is GAGVSQSPRYKVAKRGQDVALRCDPISGHVSLFWYQQALGQGPEFLTYFQNEAQLDKSGLPSDRFFAERPEGSVSTLKIQRTQQEDSAVYLCASSATGVNTEAFFGQGTRLTVV.

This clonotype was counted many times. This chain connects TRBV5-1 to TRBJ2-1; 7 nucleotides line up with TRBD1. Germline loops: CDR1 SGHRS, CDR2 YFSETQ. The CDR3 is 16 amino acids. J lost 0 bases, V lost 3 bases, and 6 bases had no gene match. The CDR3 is CASSSPGQSSYNEQFF. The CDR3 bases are TGCGCCAGCAGCTCCCCGGGACAGAGCTCCTACAATGAGCAGTTCTTC. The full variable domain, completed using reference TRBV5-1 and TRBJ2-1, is KAGVTQTPRYLIKTRGQQVTLSCSPISGHRSVSWYQQTPGQGLQFLFEYFSETQRNKGNFPGRFSGRQFSNSRSEMNVSTLELGDSALYLCASSSPGQSSYNEQFFGPGTRLTVL.

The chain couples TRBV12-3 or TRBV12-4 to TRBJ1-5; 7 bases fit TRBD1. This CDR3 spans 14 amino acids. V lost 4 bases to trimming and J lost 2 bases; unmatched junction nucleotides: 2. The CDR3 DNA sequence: TGTGCCAGCAGTTCGACAGGGCGCAATCAGCCCCAGCATTTT. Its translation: CASSSTGRNQPQHF.

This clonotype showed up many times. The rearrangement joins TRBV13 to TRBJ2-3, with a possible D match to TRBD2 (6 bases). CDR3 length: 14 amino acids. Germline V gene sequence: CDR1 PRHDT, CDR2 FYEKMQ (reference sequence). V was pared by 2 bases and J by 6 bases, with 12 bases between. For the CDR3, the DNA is TGTGCCAGCAGCTTATGGGGGGTGGTTGATACGCAGTATTTT. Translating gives CASSLWGVVDTQYF.

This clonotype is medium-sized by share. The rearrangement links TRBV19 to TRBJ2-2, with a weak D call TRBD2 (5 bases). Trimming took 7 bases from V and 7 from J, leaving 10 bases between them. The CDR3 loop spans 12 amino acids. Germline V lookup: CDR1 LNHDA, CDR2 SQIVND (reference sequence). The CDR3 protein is CASTEGGGELFF. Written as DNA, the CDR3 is TGTGCCAGTACGGAAGGAGGCGGGGAGCTGTTTTTT.

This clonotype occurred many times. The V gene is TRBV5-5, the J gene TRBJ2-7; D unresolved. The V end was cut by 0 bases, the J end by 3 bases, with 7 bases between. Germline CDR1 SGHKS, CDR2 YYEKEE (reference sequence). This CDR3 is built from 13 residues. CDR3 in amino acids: CASSLEPGYEQYF. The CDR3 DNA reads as TGTGCCAGCAGCTTGGAGCCGGGCTACGAGCAGTACTTC. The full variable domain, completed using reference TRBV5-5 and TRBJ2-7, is DAGVTQSPTHLIKTRGQQVTLRCSPISGHKSVSWYQQVLGQGPQFIFQYYEKEERGRGNFPDRFSARQFPNYSSELNVNALLLGDSALYLCASSLEPGYEQYFGPGTRLTVT.

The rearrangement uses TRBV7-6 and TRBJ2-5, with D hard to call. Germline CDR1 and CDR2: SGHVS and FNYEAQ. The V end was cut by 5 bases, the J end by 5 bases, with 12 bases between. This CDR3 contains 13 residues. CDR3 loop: CASSPLPSETQYF. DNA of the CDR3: TGTGCCAGCAGCCCCTTGCCGTCTGAGACCCAGTACTTC.

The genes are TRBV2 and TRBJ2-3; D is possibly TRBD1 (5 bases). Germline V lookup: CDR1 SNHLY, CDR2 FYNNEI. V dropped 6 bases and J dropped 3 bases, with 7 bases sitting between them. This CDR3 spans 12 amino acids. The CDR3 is CASRGDTDTQYF. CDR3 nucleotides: TGTGCCAGCAGAGGGGATACAGATACGCAGTATTTT. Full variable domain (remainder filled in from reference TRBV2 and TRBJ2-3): EPEVTQTPSHQVTQMGQEVILRCVPISNHLYFYWYRQILGQKVEFLVSFYNNEISEKSEIFDDQFSVERPDGSNFTLKIRSTKLEDSAMYFCASRGDTDTQYFGPGTRLTVL.

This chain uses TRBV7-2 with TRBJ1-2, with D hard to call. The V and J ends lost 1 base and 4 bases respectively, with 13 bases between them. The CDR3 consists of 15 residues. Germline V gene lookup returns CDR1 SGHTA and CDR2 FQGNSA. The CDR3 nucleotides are TGTGCCAGCAGCTTAGGCGGGTCTACAAGCTATGGCTACACCTTC. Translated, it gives CASSLGGSTSYGYTF.

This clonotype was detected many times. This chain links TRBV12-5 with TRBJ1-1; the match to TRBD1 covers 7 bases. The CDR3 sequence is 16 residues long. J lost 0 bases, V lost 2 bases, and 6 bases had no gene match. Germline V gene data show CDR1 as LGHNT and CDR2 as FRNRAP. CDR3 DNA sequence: TGTGCTAGTGGTTTGAGTCCGGGACAGTTGAACACTGAAGCTTTCTTT. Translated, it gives CASGLSPGQLNTEAFF.

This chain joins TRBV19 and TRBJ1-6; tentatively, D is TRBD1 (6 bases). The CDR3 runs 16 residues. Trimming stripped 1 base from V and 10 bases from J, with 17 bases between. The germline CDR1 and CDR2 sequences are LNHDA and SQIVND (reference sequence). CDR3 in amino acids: CASSIAAGVVGSPLHF. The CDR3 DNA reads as TGTGCCAGTAGTATAGCGGCAGGGGTCGTCGGATCACCCCTCCACTTT.

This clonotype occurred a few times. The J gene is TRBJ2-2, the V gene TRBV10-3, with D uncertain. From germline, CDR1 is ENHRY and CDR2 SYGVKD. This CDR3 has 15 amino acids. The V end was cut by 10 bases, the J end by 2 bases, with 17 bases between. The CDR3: CATARTGDNTGELFF. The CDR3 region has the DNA TGTGCCACCGCAAGGACGGGTGATAACACCGGGGAGCTGTTTTTT.

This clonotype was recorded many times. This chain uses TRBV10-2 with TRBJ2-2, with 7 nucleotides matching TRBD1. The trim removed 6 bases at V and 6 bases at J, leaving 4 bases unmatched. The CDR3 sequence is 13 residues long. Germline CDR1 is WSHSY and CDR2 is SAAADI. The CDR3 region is CASRDRIAGELFF. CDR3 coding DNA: TGCGCCAGCAGGGACAGGATCGCCGGGGAGCTGTTTTTT.